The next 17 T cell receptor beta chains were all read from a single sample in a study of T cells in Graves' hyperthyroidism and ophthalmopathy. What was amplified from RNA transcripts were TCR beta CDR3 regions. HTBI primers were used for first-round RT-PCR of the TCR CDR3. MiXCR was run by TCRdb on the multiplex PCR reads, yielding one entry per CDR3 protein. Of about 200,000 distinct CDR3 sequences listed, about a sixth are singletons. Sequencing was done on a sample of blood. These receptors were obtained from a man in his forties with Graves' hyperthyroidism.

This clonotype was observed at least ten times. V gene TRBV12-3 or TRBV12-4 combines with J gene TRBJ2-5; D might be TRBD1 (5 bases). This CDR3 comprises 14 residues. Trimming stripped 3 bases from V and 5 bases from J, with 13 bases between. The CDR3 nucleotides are TGTGCCAGCAGTTTTGGGGCATCCGCCGAGACCCAGTACTTC. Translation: CASSFGASAETQYF.

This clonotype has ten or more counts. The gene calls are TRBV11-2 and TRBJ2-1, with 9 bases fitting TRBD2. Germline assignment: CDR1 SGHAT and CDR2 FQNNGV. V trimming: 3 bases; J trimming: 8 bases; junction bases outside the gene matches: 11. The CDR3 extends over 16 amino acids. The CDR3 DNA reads TGTGCCAGCAGCTTTGCAGGTAGCGGGAGTGGAGATGAGCAGTTCTTC. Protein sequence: CASSFAGSGSGDEQFF.

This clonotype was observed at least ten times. The CDR3 bases are TGTGCCAGCAGCCTTAGCGGGGGGAGGAATGAGCAGTTCTTC. Its translation is CASSLSGGRNEQFF. The V gene is TRBV7-3, the J gene TRBJ2-1, with 10 bases aligning to TRBD2. Per germline, CDR1 SGHTA and CDR2 FQGTGA. CDR3 length: 14 residues. The ends lost 5 bases at V and 7 bases at J; junction bases unmatched: 5.

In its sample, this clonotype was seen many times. For the CDR3, the DNA is TGCGCCAGCAGTCGAGTGGGGGGGCGGCTGGAGACCCAGTACTTC. This translates into CASSRVGGRLETQYF. V is TRBV5-1 and J is TRBJ2-5, with a tentative D call TRBD2 (7 bases). V was cut by 5 bases and J by 5 bases, with 19 bases left in between. CDR1 and CDR2 from the germline V gene are SGHRS and YFSETQ. The CDR3 runs 15 residues.

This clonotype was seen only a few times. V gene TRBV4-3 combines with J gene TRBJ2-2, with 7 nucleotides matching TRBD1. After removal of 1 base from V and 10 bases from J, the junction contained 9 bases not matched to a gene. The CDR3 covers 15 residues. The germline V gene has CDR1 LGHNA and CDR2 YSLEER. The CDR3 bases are TGCGCCAGCAGCCAAGGGGGACAGATATCGATGGAGCTGTTTTTT. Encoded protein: CASSQGGQISMELFF.

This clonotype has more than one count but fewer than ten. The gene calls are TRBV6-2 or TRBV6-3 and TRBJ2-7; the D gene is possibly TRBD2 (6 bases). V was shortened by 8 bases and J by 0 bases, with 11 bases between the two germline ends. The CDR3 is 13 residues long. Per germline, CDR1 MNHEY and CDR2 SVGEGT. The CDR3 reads CASRDSDSYEQYF. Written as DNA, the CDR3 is TGTGCCAGCCGGGACTCCGACTCCTACGAGCAGTACTTC.

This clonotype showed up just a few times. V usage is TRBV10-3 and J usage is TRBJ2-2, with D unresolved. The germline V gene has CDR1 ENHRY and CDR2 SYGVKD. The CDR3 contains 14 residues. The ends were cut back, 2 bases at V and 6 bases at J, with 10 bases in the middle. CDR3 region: CAISEKLLAGELFF. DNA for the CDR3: TGTGCCATCAGTGAGAAACTGCTAGCCGGGGAGCTGTTTTTT.

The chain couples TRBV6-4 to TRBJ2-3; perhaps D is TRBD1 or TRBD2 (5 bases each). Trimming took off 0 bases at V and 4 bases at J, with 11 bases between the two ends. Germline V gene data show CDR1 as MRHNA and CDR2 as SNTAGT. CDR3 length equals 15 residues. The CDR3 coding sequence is TGTGCCAGCAGTGACTCTCCGGGGCTATCAGATACGCAGTATTTT. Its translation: CASSDSPGLSDTQYF.

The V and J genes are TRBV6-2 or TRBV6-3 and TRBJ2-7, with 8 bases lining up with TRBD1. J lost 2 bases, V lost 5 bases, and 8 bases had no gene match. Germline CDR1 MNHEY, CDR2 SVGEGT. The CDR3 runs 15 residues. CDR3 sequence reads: CASSTGTGPPYEQYF. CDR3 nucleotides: TGTGCCAGCAGTACCGGGACAGGACCTCCCTACGAGCAGTACTTC.

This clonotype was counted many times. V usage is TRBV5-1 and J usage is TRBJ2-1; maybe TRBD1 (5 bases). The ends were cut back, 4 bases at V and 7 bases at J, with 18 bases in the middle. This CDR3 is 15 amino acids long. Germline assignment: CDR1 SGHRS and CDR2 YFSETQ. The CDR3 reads CASSPAPQGFNEQFF. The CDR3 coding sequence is TGCGCCAGCAGCCCCGCCCCGCAGGGTTTTAATGAGCAGTTCTTC.

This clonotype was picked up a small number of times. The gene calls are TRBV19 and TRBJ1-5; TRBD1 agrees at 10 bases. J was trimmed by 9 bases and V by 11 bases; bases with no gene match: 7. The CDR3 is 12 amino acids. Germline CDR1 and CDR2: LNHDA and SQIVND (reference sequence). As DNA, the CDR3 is TGTGCCGGAGGACAGGGGGTAAGGCCCCAGCATTTT. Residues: CAGGQGVRPQHF.

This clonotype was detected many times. The CDR3 DNA is TGTGCCAGCAGGCCGGGACAGTACATTTATGGCTACACCTTC. This codes for CASRPGQYIYGYTF. The chain carries TRBV28 and TRBJ1-2; 7 bases map to TRBD1. Trimming cost V 6 bases and J 5 bases; bases outside gene matches: 9. The CDR3 contains 14 residues. Germline-derived CDR1 and CDR2 are MDHEN and SYDVKM.

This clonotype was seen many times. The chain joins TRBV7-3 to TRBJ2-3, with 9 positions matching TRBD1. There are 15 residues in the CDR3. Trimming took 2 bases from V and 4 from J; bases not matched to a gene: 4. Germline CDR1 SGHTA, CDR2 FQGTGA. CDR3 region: CASSLGTGRADTQYF. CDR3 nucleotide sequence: TGTGCCAGCAGCTTAGGGACAGGGCGTGCAGATACGCAGTATTTT.

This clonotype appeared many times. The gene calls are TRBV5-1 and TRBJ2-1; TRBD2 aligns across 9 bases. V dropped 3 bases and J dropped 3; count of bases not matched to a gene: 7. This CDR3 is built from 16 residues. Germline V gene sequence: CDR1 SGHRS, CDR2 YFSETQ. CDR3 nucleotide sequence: TGCGCCAGCAGCTCAATTCTTAGCGGGAGCTACAATGAGCAGTTCTTC. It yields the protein CASSSILSGSYNEQFF.

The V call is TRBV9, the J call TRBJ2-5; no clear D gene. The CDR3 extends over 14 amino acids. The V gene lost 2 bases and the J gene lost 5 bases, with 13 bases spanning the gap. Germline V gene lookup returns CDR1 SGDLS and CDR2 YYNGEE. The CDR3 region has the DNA TGTGCCAGCAGCGTTTCTAATTCGTGGGAGACCCAGTACTTC. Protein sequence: CASSVSNSWETQYF.

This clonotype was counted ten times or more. CDR3 protein: CASASPTQETQYF. CDR3 bases: TGTGCTAGTGCCTCACCAACCCAAGAGACCCAGTACTTC. V and J are TRBV12-5 and TRBJ2-5; D call uncertain. Germline CDR1 is LGHNT and CDR2 is FRNRAP. This CDR3 region has 13 residues. Trimming took off 7 bases at V and 1 base at J, with 10 bases between the two ends. The full variable domain, its missing parts supplied by reference TRBV12-5 and TRBJ2-5, is DARVTQTPRHKVTEMGQEVTMRCQPILGHNTVFWYRQTMMQGLELLAYFRNRAPLDDSGMPKDRFSAEMPDATLATLKIQPSEPRDSAVYFCASASPTQETQYFGPGTRLLVL.

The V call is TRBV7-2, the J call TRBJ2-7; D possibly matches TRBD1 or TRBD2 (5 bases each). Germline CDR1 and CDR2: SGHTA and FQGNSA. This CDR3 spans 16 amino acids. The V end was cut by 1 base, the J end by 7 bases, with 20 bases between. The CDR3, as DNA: TGTGCCAGCAGCTTAGGTCCGGGACCAGAGATCCGTGAGCAGTACTTC. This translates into CASSLGPGPEIREQYF.